This TCR beta chain was obtained from a study of blood T cells in healthy people across ages. Study conclusions and caveats: PBMC samples, being unsorted, prevented any conclusive comparison of naive and antigen-experienced cells.

The CDR3 is made up of 14 amino acids. V dropped 3 bases and J dropped 1 base, with 8 bases sitting between them. CDR1 MNHEY and CDR2 SVGEGT come from the germline V gene. For the second PCR, which ran for about 6 to 11 cycles, a sample-barcoded 5' primer and a J-beta primer mix were used. Each CDR3 protein gets one entry after TCRdb re-called the 5' RACE reads with MiXCR. Among 630,000 or so distinct CDR3 sequences listed, approximately 30% were seen once. This clonotype was recorded many times. Its antigen is unknown. The origin of this receptor is a woman over 75 in good health. This chain links TRBV6-2 or TRBV6-3 with TRBJ2-3; D unclear. Sequenced material: blood. The CDR3 DNA sequence: TGTGCCAGCAGTTATTCCGTGGGCACAGATACGCAGTATTTT. Residues: CASSYSVGTDTQYF.